Each of the 14 T cell receptor beta chains below was sequenced from the same sample in a study of T cell changes during pregnancy in multiple sclerosis. The repertoire was sequenced with immunoSEQ multiplex PCR; TCRdb's copy has only in-frame clones and lacks some. The data hold fewer than 40,000 clones, with about 90% observed a single time. This specimen was CD8+ T cells from peripheral blood mononuclear cells, taken after pregnancy. The receptors shown here come from a female donor with multiple sclerosis, enrolled in a pregnancy study.

The chain links TRBV28 to TRBJ2-5, with D unresolved. V lost 0 bases and J 1 base, leaving 15 bases between the germline ends. The germline gives CDR1 MDHEN, CDR2 SYDVKM. This CDR3 spans 17 amino acids. CDR3 bases: TGTGCCAGCAGTTTATGGGTGCCAGCGTTAGGCCAAGAGACCCAGTACTTC. Translating gives CASSLWVPALGQETQYF. The full variable domain, completed using reference TRBV28 and TRBJ2-5, is DVKVTQSSRYLVKRTGEKVFLECVQDMDHENMFWYRQDPGLGLRLIYFSYDVKMKEKGDIPEGYSVSREKKERFSLILESASTNQTSMYLCASSLWVPALGQETQYFGPGTRLLVL.

The chain uses TRBV6-1 and TRBJ2-7, with 10 bases that match TRBD2. Trimming took 1 base from V and 0 from J; bases not matched to a gene: 12. The CDR3 has 19 amino acids. Per the germline V gene, CDR1 is MNHNS and CDR2 is SASEGT. The DNA for the CDR3 is TGTGCCAGCAGTGAAGAGTATGCTAGCGGGGGCCAAAGCTCCTACGAGCAGTACTTC. Amino acids: CASSEEYASGGQSSYEQYF.

The chain recombines TRBV19 with TRBJ1-5; unclear D gene. The V gene lost 3 bases and the J gene lost 6 bases, with 6 bases spanning the gap. The CDR3 is made up of 12 amino acids. Per germline, CDR1 LNHDA and CDR2 SQIVND (reference sequence). CDR3: CASSIGSQPQHF. The CDR3 DNA is TGTGCCAGTAGTATTGGGAGTCAGCCCCAGCATTTT.

This clone was observed a handful of times. A read error may explain this, as a much larger clone is one base away. The V gene is TRBV7-9, the J gene TRBJ1-5; D uncertain. In germline, CDR1 is SEHNR, CDR2 FQNEAQ (reference sequence). Trimming removed 3 bases at V and 7 bases at J, with 7 bases between. The CDR3 length is 12 residues. This CDR3 reads CASSLGGQPQHF. Written as DNA, the CDR3 is TGTGCCAGCAGCTTGGGAGGGCAGCCCCAGCATTTT. The full variable domain, with the rest looked up from reference TRBV7-9 and TRBJ1-5, is DTGVSQNPRHKITKRGQNVTFRCDPISEHNRLYWYRQTLGQGPEFLTYFQNEAQLEKSRLLSDRFSAERPKGSFSTLEIQRTEQGDSAMYLCASSLGGQPQHFGDGTRLSIL.

The genes are TRBV7-9 and TRBJ1-2, with 10 bases fitting TRBD1. The CDR3 runs to 16 residues. The germline gives CDR1 SEHNR, CDR2 FQNEAQ (reference sequence). V trimming: 6 bases; J trimming: 6 bases; junction bases outside the gene matches: 13. The DNA for the CDR3 is TGTGCCAGCAGTCTACCCGGGACAGGGGATGCTCATGGCTACACCTTC. Protein: CASSLPGTGDAHGYTF. Full variable domain (missing parts from reference TRBV7-9 and TRBJ1-2): DTGVSQNPRHKITKRGQNVTFRCDPISEHNRLYWYRQTLGQGPEFLTYFQNEAQLEKSRLLSDRFSAERPKGSFSTLEIQRTEQGDSAMYLCASSLPGTGDAHGYTFGSGTRLTVV.

J is TRBJ2-1 and V is TRBV2; 10 bases align to TRBD2. The CDR3 is 15 residues long. In germline, CDR1 is SNHLY, CDR2 FYNNEI. The V gene end was trimmed by 2 bases and the J gene end by 2 bases; junction bases not matched to a gene: 0. For the CDR3, the DNA is TGTGCCAGCAGTGAAAGCGGGGGGGCCTACAATGAGCAGTTCTTC. Translating gives CASSESGGAYNEQFF.

The chain recombines TRBV5-6 with TRBJ2-6, with 8 bases lining up with TRBD1. Germline loops: CDR1 SGHDT, CDR2 YYEEEE. V was clipped by 4 bases and J by 0 bases; unmatched bases: 12. The CDR3 spans 19 residues. The CDR3 spells CASSPEGAGGASGANVLTF. Here the CDR3 DNA reads TGTGCCAGCAGCCCCGAGGGGGCAGGGGGCGCCTCTGGGGCCAACGTCCTGACTTTC.

CDR3 residues: CASSQLGQGYLNTEAFF. In DNA form, the CDR3 reads TGTGCCAGCAGCCAGCTGGGACAGGGTTACCTGAACACTGAAGCTTTCTTT. The J gene is TRBJ1-1, the V gene TRBV7-8; 9 positions match TRBD1. CDR1 SGHVS and CDR2 FQNEAQ come from the germline V gene. CDR3 size: 17 residues. Trimming removed 5 bases from V and 0 bases from J; junction bases left unmatched: 10.

The V and J genes are TRBV27 and TRBJ1-2; the D gene is possibly TRBD1 (6 bases). Germline CDR1 reads MNHEY; CDR2 reads SMNVEV (reference sequence). V lost 5 bases and J lost 4, with 20 bases in between. The CDR3 extends over 16 amino acids. CDR3 in DNA: TGTGCCAGCAGTCCGACGATGGGCCGGGGGGCCTATGGCTACACCTTC. Protein product: CASSPTMGRGAYGYTF.

Comment on this clone: One junction end does not reproduce the germline sequence, and a read error may be involved. This chain's CDR3 is CASSGRDSMF. CDR3 sequence (DNA): TGTGCCAGCAGCGGCCGGGACTCCATGTTT. The chain carries TRBV9 and TRBJ1-4, with TRBD1 as a possible D gene (5 bases). From germline, CDR1 is SGDLS and CDR2 YYNGEE. The CDR3 extends over 10 amino acids. Variable domain in full (rest from reference TRBV9 and TRBJ1-4): DSGVTQTPKHLITATGQRVTLRCSPRSGDLSVYWYQQSLDQGLQFLIQYYNGEERAKGNILERFSAQQFPDLHSELNLSSLELGDSALYFCASSGRDSMFGSGTQLSVL.

The chain has TRBV5-7 and TRBJ1-5; no definite D call. TRBV5-7 is marked as an open reading frame, function uncertain. The CDR3 totals 15 residues. V was cut by 2 bases and J by 4 bases, with 13 bases left in between. For the CDR3, the DNA is TGTGCCAGCAGCTTAAAACAGCCCTTTAATCAGCCCCAGCATTTT. Encoded protein: CASSLKQPFNQPQHF.

J is TRBJ2-5 and V is TRBV6-5, with no clear D. V was clipped by 6 bases and J by 1 base, with 12 bases between them. The germline gives CDR1 MNHEY, CDR2 SVGAGI. The CDR3 is 14 amino acids. CDR3 region: CASSLRRSQETQYF. The CDR3 bases are TGTGCCAGCAGCCTACGCCGGAGCCAAGAGACCCAGTACTTC.

The chain recombines TRBV7-9 with TRBJ2-5; D may be TRBD2 (6 bases). CDR1 and CDR2 (germline): SEHNR, FQNEAQ (reference sequence). This CDR3 spans 14 amino acids. The germline V and J ends were trimmed by 4 bases and 2 bases, with 11 bases remaining between them. The CDR3 is CASSSGLPQETQYF. In DNA form, the CDR3 reads TGTGCCAGCAGCTCGGGACTTCCACAAGAGACCCAGTACTTC.

The rearrangement uses TRBV7-9 and TRBJ2-5; a possible D gene is TRBD2 (5 bases). Germline V CDR1 and CDR2: SEHNR, FQNEAQ (reference sequence). V was cut by 4 bases and J by 2 bases, with 8 bases left in between. The length of the CDR3 is 13 residues. The DNA of the CDR3 is TGTGCCAGCAGCTACCGGACTCAAGAGACCCAGTACTTC. Protein sequence: CASSYRTQETQYF.